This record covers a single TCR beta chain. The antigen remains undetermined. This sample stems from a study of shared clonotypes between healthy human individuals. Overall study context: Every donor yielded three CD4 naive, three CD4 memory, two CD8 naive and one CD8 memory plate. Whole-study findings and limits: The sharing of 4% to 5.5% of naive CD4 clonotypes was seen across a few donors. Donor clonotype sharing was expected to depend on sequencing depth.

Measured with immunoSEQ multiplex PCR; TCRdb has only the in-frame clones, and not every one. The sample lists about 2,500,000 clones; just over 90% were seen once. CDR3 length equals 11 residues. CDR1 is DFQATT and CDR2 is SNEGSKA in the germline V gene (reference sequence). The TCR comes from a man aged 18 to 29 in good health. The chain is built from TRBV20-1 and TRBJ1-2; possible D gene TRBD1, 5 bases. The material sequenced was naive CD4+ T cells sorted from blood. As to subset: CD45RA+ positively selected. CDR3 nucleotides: TGCAGAGGGACGCCTAACTATGGCTACACCTTC. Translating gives CRGTPNYGYTF.